This T cell receptor beta chain is from a study of PD-L1 blockade in urothelial cancer. Study-wide background: Each patient had 0 to 3 earlier chemotherapy regimens. Blood underwent analysis 3 weeks (second dose) and 6 weeks after treatment began. Points from the study as a whole: Durable benefit accompanied greater 3-week expansion of tumor-associated blood clones.

A remark on this clone: Its antigen remains unknown.

Clones were read by immunoSEQ multiplex PCR, and TCRdb kept only the in-frame ones, dropping some. The data hold 100,000 to 150,000 clones, with roughly 88% observed a single time. Germline-derived CDR1 and CDR2 are SEHNR and FQNEAQ (reference sequence). V shed 1 base and J shed 9 bases, with 13 bases lying between them. This CDR3 comprises 15 residues. Sample time point: peripheral blood 6 weeks after treatment start. Patients' cancers were locally advanced or metastatic urothelial carcinomas. The specimen comprised PBMCs, sampled around atezolizumab (anti-PD-L1) treatment. The receptor comes from a man aged 50-60 years with urothelial cancer. This chain uses TRBV7-9 with TRBJ1-6; D gene ambiguous. This chain's CDR3 is CASSLEPGRGSPLHF. CDR3 DNA sequence: TGTGCCAGCAGCTTAGAGCCAGGCCGTGGTTCACCCCTCCACTTT.